These 9 T cell receptor beta chains originate from one sample sequenced in a study of shared clonotypes between healthy human individuals. Naive CD8 cells lacked CD45RO, underwent positive selection for CCR7 and left out terminally differentiated effector memory CD45RA+ cells. Using immunoSEQ multiplex PCR, the repertoire was profiled, and TCRdb retains in-frame clones only, with some absent. The sample lists more than 2 million clones, just under 95% occurring once. Sequencing input: naive CD8+ T cells from PBMCs. The receptors here all came from a man between 18 and 35 years old in good health. Some clones in this sample may be carry-over from other donors' samples.

About this clone itself: The sample carries other DNA sequences with the same CDR3. The chain recombines TRBV7-6 with TRBJ2-3; 9 bases fit TRBD2. V lost 4 bases to trimming and J lost 2 bases; unmatched junction nucleotides: 4. Germline assignment: CDR1 SGHVS and CDR2 FNYEAQ. The CDR3 has 15 amino acids. The DNA for the CDR3 is TGTGCCAGCAGCTCCTTAGCGGGGGTCACAGATACGCAGTATTTT. It specifies CASSSLAGVTDTQYF.

The chain uses TRBV4-1 and TRBJ2-1, with 9 positions matching TRBD2. The CDR3 consists of 15 residues. CDR1 is MGHRA and CDR2 is YSYEKL in the germline V gene. V was pared by 1 base and J by 6 bases, with 4 bases of the junction left unmatched. CDR3 amino acids: CASSQGTSVSNEQFF. As DNA, the CDR3 is TGCGCCAGCAGCCAAGGGACTAGCGTAAGCAATGAGCAGTTCTTC.

The rearrangement uses TRBV19 and TRBJ2-6; 7 bases agree with TRBD1. The V gene's germline CDR1 is LNHDA and CDR2 SQIVND (reference sequence). With 5 bases clipped from V and 3 bases from J, the junction kept 7 bases outside the gene matches. The CDR3 is 16 residues long. The CDR3 DNA reads TGTGCCAGTAGTCACTCTAGGGGGCGTGGGGCCAACGTCCTGACTTTC. Amino acids: CASSHSRGRGANVLTF. The whole variable domain, filled in from reference TRBV19 and TRBJ2-6, reads DGGITQSPKYLFRKEGQNVTLSCEQNLNHDAMYWYRQDPGQGLRLIYYSQIVNDFQKGDIAEGYSVSREKKESFPLTVTSAQKNPTAFYLCASSHSRGRGANVLTFGAGSRLTVL.

A note on this clone: Additional DNA sequences in this sample encode the identical CDR3. CDR3 loop: CASSPSYEQYF. CDR3 coding DNA: TGTGCCAGCAGTCCGTCCTACGAGCAGTACTTC. V and J are TRBV27 and TRBJ2-7; D unresolved. Per the germline V gene, CDR1 is MNHEY and CDR2 is SMNVEV (reference sequence). Trimming shortened V by 5 bases and J by 1 base, and 3 bases separated the two germline ends. This CDR3 is built from 11 residues.

The chain is built from TRBV28 and TRBJ1-1; D is unresolved. Trimming left V 5 bases short and J 3 bases short, with 7 bases between. The CDR3 runs to 12 residues. The germline gives CDR1 MDHEN, CDR2 SYDVKM. The CDR3 DNA is TGTGCCAGCAGTCCGGACCACACTGAAGCTTTCTTT. This encodes CASSPDHTEAFF.

The chain employs TRBV6-5 and TRBJ2-7; D gene ambiguous. From germline, CDR1 is MNHEY and CDR2 SVGAGI. The CDR3 spans 14 residues. Trimming took off 4 bases at V and 5 bases at J, with 15 bases between the two ends. The CDR3 sequence is CASSLTVRLDEQYF. In DNA, the CDR3 is TGTGCCAGCAGTTTAACCGTGAGGCTCGACGAGCAGTACTTC.

The chain employs TRBV5-8 and TRBJ2-2; tentatively, D is TRBD1 (6 bases). V was shortened by 2 bases and J by 3 bases, with 17 bases between the two germline ends. CDR1 is SGHTS, CDR2 YDEGEE, per germline. This CDR3 has 17 amino acids. CDR3 sequence reads: CASSFRPGHSYTGELFF. The CDR3 coding sequence is TGTGCCAGCAGCTTCCGACCGGGACATTCGTACACCGGGGAGCTGTTTTTT. Full variable domain (rest looked up from reference TRBV5-8 and TRBJ2-2): EAGVTQSPTHLIKTRGQQATLRCSPISGHTSVYWYQQALGLGLQFLLWYDEGEERNRGNFPPRFSGRQFPNYSSELNVNALELEDSALYLCASSFRPGHSYTGELFFGEGSRLTVL.

This chain joins TRBV4-3 and TRBJ2-3; TRBD1 is a possible D gene (6 bases). Germline loops: CDR1 LGHNA, CDR2 YSLEER. The CDR3 is 16 residues long. Trimming took off 0 bases at V and 3 bases at J, with 13 bases between the two ends. Here the CDR3 reads CASSQDPGQGTDTQYF. DNA for the CDR3: TGCGCCAGCAGCCAAGATCCGGGGCAGGGGACAGATACGCAGTATTTT.

The chain has TRBV11-2 and TRBJ2-7; 10 bases align to TRBD2. CDR3 length: 15 amino acids. Germline CDR1 reads SGHAT; CDR2 reads FQNNGV. Germline trimming cut 2 bases from V and 2 bases from J; bases unmatched to any gene: 3. The CDR3 loop reads CASSLSSGGPYEQYF. The CDR3 region has the DNA TGTGCCAGCAGCTTATCTAGCGGGGGACCCTACGAGCAGTACTTC.